This T cell receptor (beta chain) was sequenced during a study of PD-1 blockade in classical Hodgkin lymphoma. Study context: The nivolumab dose that patients received was 3 mg/kg, given intravenously every 2 weeks. The study, taken as a whole, reports: CD4+ TCR diversity rose significantly by C4D1, and CD8+ TCR diversity did not. Complete responders showed a baseline diversity that resembled the diversity of newly diagnosed patients. Individuals who commenced nivolumab within less than 1 year of ASCT were excluded.

Remarks on this clone: Its antigen remains unknown.

In every patient, relapse followed autologous stem cell transplantation, while exposure to brentuximab vedotin differed. From thawed PBMCs, magnetic negative selection was used to isolate the CD8+ T cells. Germline V gives CDR1 SNHLY, CDR2 FYNNEI. V was shortened by 10 bases and J by 4 bases, with 11 bases between the two germline ends. This CDR3 is built from 12 residues. Measured with immunoSEQ multiplex PCR; TCRdb has only the in-frame clones, and not every one. Among 25,000 to 30,000 clones listed, approximately 86% were seen once. Sequencing used CD8+ T cells from blood, obtained at baseline. V is TRBV2 and J is TRBJ2-1; D is possibly TRBD1 (6 bases). This receptor was taken from a human donor with classical Hodgkin lymphoma. The CDR3 DNA follows: TGTGCCACCAGGGGTGCTTACAATGAGCAGTTCTTC. Translated, it gives CATRGAYNEQFF. Drawing the rest from reference TRBV2 and TRBJ2-1, the complete variable domain is EPEVTQTPSHQVTQMGQEVILRCVPISNHLYFYWYRQILGQKVEFLVSFYNNEISEKSEIFDDQFSVERPDGSNFTLKIRSTKLEDSAMYFCATRGAYNEQFFGPGTRLTVL.